This T cell receptor (beta chain) originates from a study of CD8+ T cells in alopecia areata. On the study more broadly: Patients received oral tofacitinib, 5 to 10 mg twice daily, for moderate-to-severe alopecia areata. Study findings and constraints: Scalp sample sequencing also detects resident alphabeta T cells of normal skin.

In regard to this clone: Its antigen is undetermined.

Sampling of alopecia areata patients yielded lesional scalp punch biopsies as well as peripheral blood. Sorted populations comprised CD4+ and CD8+ T cells obtained from PBMCs. Germline V lookup: CDR1 SQVTM, CDR2 ANQGSEA. Between the trimmed V and J ends, which lost 5 bases and 3 bases, there was a span of 11 bases. CDR3 size: 12 residues. RNA was extracted and reverse transcribed into cDNA as the sequencing template. Repertoires were generated with immunoSEQ multiplex PCR, while TCRdb's copy carries only in-frame clones and drops some. This table has 150,000 to 180,000 clones, 40% to 65% appearing once.

The chain employs TRBV29-1 and TRBJ2-7, with TRBD1 as a possible D gene (6 bases). This receptor was taken from a human donor with alopecia areata. The specimen was CD8+ T cells sorted from blood, collected at week 0. CDR3 amino acids: CSVTPDSYEQYF. DNA of the CDR3: TGCAGCGTTACCCCGGACAGCTACGAGCAGTACTTC.